These 10 T cell receptor beta chains came from one sample sequenced in a study of breast tumors, draining lymph nodes, adjacent tissues. Axillary draining lymph nodes of breast cancer patients supplied the node samples. Each CDR3 protein gets one entry after TCRdb re-called the multiplex PCR reads with MiXCR. This table has 70,000 to 85,000 distinct CDR3 sequences, about 21% appearing once. Sequenced sample: axillary lymph node tissue. Source of these receptors: a female donor with breast cancer. Some clones in this sample may be carry-over from other donors' samples.

This clonotype was counted a few times. The rearrangement uses TRBV27 and TRBJ2-3; 10 bases are a match to TRBD2. V lost 6 bases to trimming and J lost 9 bases; unmatched junction nucleotides: 18. The germline V gene encodes CDR1 MNHEY and CDR2 SMNVEV (reference sequence). The CDR3 totals 17 residues. The CDR3 here is CASSPRYSVLLAGTQYF. CDR3 nucleotide sequence: TGTGCCAGCAGCCCCCGTTACTCTGTTCTACTAGCGGGAACGCAGTATTTT.

This clonotype was detected ten times or more. This chain links TRBV14 with TRBJ2-3, with 9 bases lining up with TRBD1. Germline CDR1 is SGHDN and CDR2 is FVKESK. The CDR3 totals 18 residues. Unmatched junction bases numbered 12, after V lost 2 bases and J lost 3 bases. The CDR3 sequence is CASSQTQLTGGRTDTQYF. Here the CDR3 DNA reads TGTGCCAGCAGCCAAACCCAGTTGACAGGGGGAAGGACAGATACGCAGTATTTT.

This clonotype appeared a single time. Relative to the germline gene, one junction end is altered; a read error may explain this. The V and J genes are TRBV6-2 or TRBV6-3 and TRBJ2-2; D possibly corresponds to TRBD2 (5 bases). The germline V gene encodes CDR1 MNHEY and CDR2 SVGEGT. The CDR3 sequence is 12 residues long. CDR3 in DNA: TGTGCCACTCGTATTTCCACCGGGGAGCTGTCTTTT. This encodes CATRISTGELSF.

This clonotype was picked up many times. The chain recombines TRBV19 with TRBJ2-1, with D perhaps matching TRBD2 (5 bases). CDR3 size: 13 residues. Looked up from germline, CDR1 is LNHDA and CDR2 is SQIVND (reference sequence). The V end lost 9 bases, the J end lost 5 bases, and 14 bases lay between the germline ends. As DNA, the CDR3 is TGTGCCAGCTCGCGTAGCGAAAACAATGAGCAGTTCTTC. As protein: CASSRSENNEQFF.

This clonotype was detected many times. This chain uses TRBV15 with TRBJ2-1; 7 bases fit TRBD1. Trimming cost V 2 bases and J 4 bases; bases outside gene matches: 5. The germline gives CDR1 LNHNV, CDR2 YYDKDF (reference sequence). The CDR3 has 15 residues. The CDR3 sequence is CATSRRRQGYNEQFF. CDR3 in DNA: TGTGCCACCAGCAGACGTAGACAGGGTTACAATGAGCAGTTCTTC.

This clonotype was detected many times. The gene calls are TRBV4-2 and TRBJ1-6, with D perhaps matching TRBD1 (5 bases). The V end was cut by 0 bases, the J end by 9 bases, with 12 bases between. This CDR3 comprises 15 residues. CDR1 is LGHNA and CDR2 is YNFKEQ in the germline V gene. The CDR3 loop is CASSQDAAGISPLHF. The CDR3 region has the DNA TGTGCCAGCAGCCAAGATGCGGCAGGGATTTCACCCCTCCACTTT.

This clonotype was observed many times. This chain connects TRBV20-1 to TRBJ2-1; the match to TRBD2 covers 13 bases. V dropped 1 base and J dropped 9; count of bases not matched to a gene: 18. The CDR3 has 19 amino acids. Germline-derived CDR1 and CDR2 are DFQATT and SNEGSKA (reference sequence). The chain's CDR3 is CSARVEWTSGSSGRSEQFF. CDR3 in DNA: TGCAGTGCTAGAGTAGAGTGGACTAGCGGGAGCTCCGGTCGTAGTGAGCAGTTCTTC.

This clonotype was found many times. This chain joins TRBV24-1 and TRBJ2-1; possibly TRBD1 for D (6 bases). This CDR3 spans 13 amino acids. Germline loops: CDR1 KGHDR, CDR2 SFDVKD. V dropped 5 bases and J dropped 3 bases, with 7 bases sitting between them. CDR3 sequence (DNA): TGTGCCACCAGTGCGACAGGCTACAATGAGCAGTTCTTC. This translates into CATSATGYNEQFF.

The V call is TRBV28, the J call TRBJ1-3; unclear D gene. The CDR3 extends over 15 amino acids. The germline V and J ends were trimmed by 3 bases and 2 bases, with 11 bases remaining between them. Germline V gives CDR1 MDHEN, CDR2 SYDVKM. CDR3: CASSLLGFAGNTIYF. Written as DNA, the CDR3 is TGTGCCAGCAGTTTGCTGGGATTCGCTGGAAACACCATATATTTT.

This clonotype was found a few times. J is TRBJ2-7 and V is TRBV27; 7 positions agree with TRBD1. Losses at the gene ends were 7 bases for V and 8 bases for J; bases not matched to a gene: 5. The CDR3 sequence is 11 residues long. Germline CDR1 MNHEY, CDR2 SMNVEV (reference sequence). The CDR3 DNA reads TGTGCCAGCAACGACAGGGTTCAGCAGTACTTC. Translated: CASNDRVQQYF.